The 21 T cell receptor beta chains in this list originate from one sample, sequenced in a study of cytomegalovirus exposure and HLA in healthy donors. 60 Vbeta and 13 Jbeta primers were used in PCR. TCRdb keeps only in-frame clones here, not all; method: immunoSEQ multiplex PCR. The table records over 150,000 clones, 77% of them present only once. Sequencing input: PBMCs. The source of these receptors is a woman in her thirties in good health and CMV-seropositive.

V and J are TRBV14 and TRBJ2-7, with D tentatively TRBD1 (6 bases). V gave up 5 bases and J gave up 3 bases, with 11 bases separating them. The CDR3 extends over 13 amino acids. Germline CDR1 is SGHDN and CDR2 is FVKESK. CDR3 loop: CASSTGQNYEQYF. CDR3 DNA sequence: TGTGCCAGCAGCACAGGACAGAACTACGAGCAGTACTTC.

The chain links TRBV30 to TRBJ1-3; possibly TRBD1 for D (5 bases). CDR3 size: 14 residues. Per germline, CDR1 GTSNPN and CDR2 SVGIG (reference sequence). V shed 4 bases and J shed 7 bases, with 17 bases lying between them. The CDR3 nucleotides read TGTGCCTGGACCTTTGGGGCAGGGAGGAACACCATATATTTT. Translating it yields CAWTFGAGRNTIYF.

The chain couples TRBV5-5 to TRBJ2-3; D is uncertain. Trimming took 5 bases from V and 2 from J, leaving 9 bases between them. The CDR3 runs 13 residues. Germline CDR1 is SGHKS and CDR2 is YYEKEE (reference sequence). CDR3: CASRYSFTDTQYF. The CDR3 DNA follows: TGTGCCAGCAGATATTCTTTCACAGATACGCAGTATTTT. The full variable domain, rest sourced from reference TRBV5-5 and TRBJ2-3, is DAGVTQSPTHLIKTRGQQVTLRCSPISGHKSVSWYQQVLGQGPQFIFQYYEKEERGRGNFPDRFSARQFPNYSSELNVNALLLGDSALYLCASRYSFTDTQYFGPGTRLTVL.

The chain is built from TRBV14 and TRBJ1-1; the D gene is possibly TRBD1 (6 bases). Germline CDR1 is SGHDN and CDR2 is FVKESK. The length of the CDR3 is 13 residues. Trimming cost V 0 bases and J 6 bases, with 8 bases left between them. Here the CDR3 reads CASSQEQGSEAFF. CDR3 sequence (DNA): TGTGCCAGCAGCCAAGAACAGGGTTCTGAAGCTTTCTTT.

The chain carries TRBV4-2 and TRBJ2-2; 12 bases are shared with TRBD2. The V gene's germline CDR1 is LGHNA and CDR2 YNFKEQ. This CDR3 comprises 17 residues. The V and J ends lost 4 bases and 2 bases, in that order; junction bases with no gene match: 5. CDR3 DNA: TGTGCCAGCAGCCCACGGACTAGCGGGACCAACACCGGGGAGCTGTTTTTT. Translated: CASSPRTSGTNTGELFF.

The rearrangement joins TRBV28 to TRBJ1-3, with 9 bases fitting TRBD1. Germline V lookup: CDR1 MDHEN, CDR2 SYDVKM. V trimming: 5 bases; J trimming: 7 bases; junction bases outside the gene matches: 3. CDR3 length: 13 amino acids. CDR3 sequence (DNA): TGTGCCAGCAGTCTAGGGACAGGGAACACCATATATTTT. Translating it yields CASSLGTGNTIYF.

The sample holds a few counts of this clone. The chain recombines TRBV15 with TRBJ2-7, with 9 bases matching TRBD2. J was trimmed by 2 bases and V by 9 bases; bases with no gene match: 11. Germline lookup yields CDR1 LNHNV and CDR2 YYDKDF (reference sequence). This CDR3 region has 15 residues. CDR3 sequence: CATPGTSRAPYEQYF. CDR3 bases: TGTGCCACGCCAGGGACTAGCCGGGCCCCCTACGAGCAGTACTTC.

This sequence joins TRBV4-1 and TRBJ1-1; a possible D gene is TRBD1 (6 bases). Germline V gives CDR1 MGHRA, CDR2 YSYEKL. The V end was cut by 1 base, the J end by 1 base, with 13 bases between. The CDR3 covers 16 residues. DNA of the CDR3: TGCGCCAGCAGCCAAGGGGGGGGGCAGAAGAACACTGAAGCTTTCTTT. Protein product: CASSQGGGQKNTEAFF.

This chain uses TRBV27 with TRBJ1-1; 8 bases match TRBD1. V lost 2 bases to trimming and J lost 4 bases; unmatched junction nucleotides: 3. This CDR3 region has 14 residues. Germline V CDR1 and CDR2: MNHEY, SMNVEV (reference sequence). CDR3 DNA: TGTGCCAGCAGTTTAGCAGGGGGCTTCACTGAAGCTTTCTTT. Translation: CASSLAGGFTEAFF.

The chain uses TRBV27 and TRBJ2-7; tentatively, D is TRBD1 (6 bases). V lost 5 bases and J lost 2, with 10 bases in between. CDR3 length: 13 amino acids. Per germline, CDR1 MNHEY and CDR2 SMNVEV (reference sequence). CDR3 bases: TGTGCCAGCAGTGGGGGCACAGCCTACGAGCAGTACTTC. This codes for CASSGGTAYEQYF.

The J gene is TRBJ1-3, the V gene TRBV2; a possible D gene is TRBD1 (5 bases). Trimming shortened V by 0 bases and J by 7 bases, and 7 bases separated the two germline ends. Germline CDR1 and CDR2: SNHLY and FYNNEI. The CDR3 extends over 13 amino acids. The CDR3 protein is CASSEAKGNTIYF. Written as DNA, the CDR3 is TGTGCCAGCAGTGAAGCGAAGGGGAACACCATATATTTT.

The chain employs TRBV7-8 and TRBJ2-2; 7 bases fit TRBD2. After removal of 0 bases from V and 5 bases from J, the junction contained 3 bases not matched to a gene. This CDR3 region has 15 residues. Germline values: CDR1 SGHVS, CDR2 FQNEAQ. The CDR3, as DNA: TGTGCCAGCAGCTTAGCCCCTAGCGGAACCGGGGAGCTGTTTTTT. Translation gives CASSLAPSGTGELFF.

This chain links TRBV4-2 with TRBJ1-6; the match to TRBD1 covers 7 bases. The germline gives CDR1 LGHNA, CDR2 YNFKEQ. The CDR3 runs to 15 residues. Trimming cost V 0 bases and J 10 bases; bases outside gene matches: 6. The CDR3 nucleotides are TGTGCCAGCAGCCAAGAAGACAGGGTAGCCTCACCCCTCCACTTT. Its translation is CASSQEDRVASPLHF.

The chain's CDR3 is CASSQRLAGLNQPQHF. The CDR3, as DNA: TGCGCCAGCAGCCAACGCCTGGCGGGACTTAATCAGCCCCAGCATTTT. The J gene is TRBJ1-5, the V gene TRBV4-1; D possibly corresponds to TRBD1 (5 bases). This CDR3 contains 16 residues. The V end lost 2 bases, the J end lost 4 bases, and 15 bases lay between the germline ends. Germline CDR1 is MGHRA and CDR2 is YSYEKL.

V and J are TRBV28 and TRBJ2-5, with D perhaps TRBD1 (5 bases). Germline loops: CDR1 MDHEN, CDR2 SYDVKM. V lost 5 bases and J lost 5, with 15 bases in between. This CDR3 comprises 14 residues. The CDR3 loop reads CASSLPRGRETQYF. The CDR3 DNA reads TGTGCCAGCAGTCTTCCTAGGGGCCGGGAGACCCAGTACTTC.

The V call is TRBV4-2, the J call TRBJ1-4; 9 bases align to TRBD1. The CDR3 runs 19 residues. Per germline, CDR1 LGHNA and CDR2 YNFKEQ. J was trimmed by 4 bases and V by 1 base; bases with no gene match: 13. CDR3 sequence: CASSQATGTGRFFNEKLFF. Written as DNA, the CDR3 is TGTGCCAGCAGCCAAGCAACCGGGACAGGGAGATTCTTTAATGAAAAACTGTTTTTT.

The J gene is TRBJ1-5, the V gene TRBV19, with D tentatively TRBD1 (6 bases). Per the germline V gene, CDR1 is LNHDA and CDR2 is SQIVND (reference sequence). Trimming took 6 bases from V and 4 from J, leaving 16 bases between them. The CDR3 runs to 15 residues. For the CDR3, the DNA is TGTGCCAGTAGAACGGCAGGGGCAGGGAATCAGCCCCAGCATTTT. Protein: CASRTAGAGNQPQHF.

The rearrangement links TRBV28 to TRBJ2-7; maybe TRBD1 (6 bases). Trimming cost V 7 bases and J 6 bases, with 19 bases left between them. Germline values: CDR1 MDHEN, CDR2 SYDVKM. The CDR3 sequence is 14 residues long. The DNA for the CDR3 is TGTGCCAGCACCCCGGGGACAATTGGCAGCGAGCAGTACTTC. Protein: CASTPGTIGSEQYF.

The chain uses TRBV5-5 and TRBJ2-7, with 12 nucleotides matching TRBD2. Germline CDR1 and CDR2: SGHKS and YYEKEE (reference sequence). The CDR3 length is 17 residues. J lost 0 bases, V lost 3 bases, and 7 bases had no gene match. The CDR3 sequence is CASSWGPTSGGSYEQYF. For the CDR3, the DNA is TGTGCCAGCAGCTGGGGCCCGACTAGCGGGGGCTCCTACGAGCAGTACTTC.

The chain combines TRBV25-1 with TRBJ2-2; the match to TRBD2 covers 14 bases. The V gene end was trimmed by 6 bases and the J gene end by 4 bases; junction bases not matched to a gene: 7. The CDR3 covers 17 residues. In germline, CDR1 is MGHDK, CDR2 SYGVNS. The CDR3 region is CASSRLAGGPITGELFF. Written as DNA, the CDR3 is TGTGCCAGCAGCAGACTAGCGGGAGGGCCGATCACCGGGGAGCTGTTTTTT. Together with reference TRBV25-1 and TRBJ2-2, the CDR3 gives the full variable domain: EADIYQTPRYLVIGTGKKITLECSQTMGHDKMYWYQQDPGMELHLIHYSYGVNSTEKGDLSSESTVSRIRTEHFPLTLESARPSHTSQYLCASSRLAGGPITGELFFGEGSRLTVL.

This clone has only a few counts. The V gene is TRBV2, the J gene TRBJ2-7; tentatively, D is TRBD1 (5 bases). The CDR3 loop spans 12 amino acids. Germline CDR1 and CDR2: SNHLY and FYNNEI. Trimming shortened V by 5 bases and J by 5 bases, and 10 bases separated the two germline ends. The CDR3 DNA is TGTGCCAGCAGTCCGGACATAAACGAGCAGTACTTC. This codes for CASSPDINEQYF.